This T cell receptor (beta chain) was obtained from a study of response to subunit inactivated influenza vaccine. In TCRdb, the RT-PCR reads were re-called with MiXCR into one record per CDR3 protein. The sample has 450,000 to 600,000 distinct CDR3 sequences; under 8.5% are singletons. The length of the CDR3 is 16 residues. V shed 5 bases and J shed 4 bases, with 18 bases lying between them. CDR1 and CDR2 from the germline V gene are SEHNR and FQNEAQ (reference sequence). The input for sequencing was PBMCs from blood, taken less than 30 months after vaccination. The receptor's source is a man between 50 and 75 years old who received an inactivated influenza vaccine. The chain employs TRBV7-9 and TRBJ2-1, with a possible D match to TRBD2 (6 bases). The CDR3 region is CASSHRVADPYNEQFF. The CDR3 DNA sequence: TGTGCCAGCAGCCACAGAGTAGCGGATCCTTACAATGAGCAGTTCTTC.